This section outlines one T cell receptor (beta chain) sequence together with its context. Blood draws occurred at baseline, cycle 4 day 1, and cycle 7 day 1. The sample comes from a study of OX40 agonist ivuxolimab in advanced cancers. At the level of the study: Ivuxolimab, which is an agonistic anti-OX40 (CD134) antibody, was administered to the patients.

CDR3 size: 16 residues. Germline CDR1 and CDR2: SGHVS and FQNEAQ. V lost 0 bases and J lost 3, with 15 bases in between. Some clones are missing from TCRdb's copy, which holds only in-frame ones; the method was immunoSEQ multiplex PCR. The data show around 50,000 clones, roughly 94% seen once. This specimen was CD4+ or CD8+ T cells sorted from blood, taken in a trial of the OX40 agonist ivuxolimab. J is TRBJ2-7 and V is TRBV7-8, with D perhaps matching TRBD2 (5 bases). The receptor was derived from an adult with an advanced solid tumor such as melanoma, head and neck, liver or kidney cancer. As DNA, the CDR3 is TGTGCCAGCAGCTTAGCCGCGGGTGGGGTCGTCTACGAGCAGTACTTC. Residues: CASSLAAGGVVYEQYF.